This T cell receptor (beta chain) appears in the sequencing data of a study of cytomegalovirus exposure and HLA in healthy donors. Broader study findings: According to reports, the classifier identified cytomegalovirus status with high specificity and sensitivity.

Primers included in the PCR were 60 Vbeta and 13 Jbeta primers. Using immunoSEQ multiplex PCR, the repertoire was profiled, and TCRdb retains in-frame clones only, with some absent. The sample gives about 98,000 clones, more than 65% of which show up once; 6.5% to 8.5% is in the top ten. Germline trimming cut 2 bases from V and 0 bases from J; bases unmatched to any gene: 7. CDR3 length: 18 amino acids. Germline CDR1 is LGHNT and CDR2 is FRNRAP. Concerning this clone itself: Its antigen remains unidentified.

The sample taken for sequencing was PBMCs. This TCR was sampled from a human donor in good health. The chain combines TRBV12-5 with TRBJ2-1; TRBD2 matches at 10 bases. The CDR3 nucleotides read TGTGCTAGTGGTTTGCAGGGACTAGCGTTTAACTCCTACAATGAGCAGTTCTTC. Protein: CASGLQGLAFNSYNEQFF.